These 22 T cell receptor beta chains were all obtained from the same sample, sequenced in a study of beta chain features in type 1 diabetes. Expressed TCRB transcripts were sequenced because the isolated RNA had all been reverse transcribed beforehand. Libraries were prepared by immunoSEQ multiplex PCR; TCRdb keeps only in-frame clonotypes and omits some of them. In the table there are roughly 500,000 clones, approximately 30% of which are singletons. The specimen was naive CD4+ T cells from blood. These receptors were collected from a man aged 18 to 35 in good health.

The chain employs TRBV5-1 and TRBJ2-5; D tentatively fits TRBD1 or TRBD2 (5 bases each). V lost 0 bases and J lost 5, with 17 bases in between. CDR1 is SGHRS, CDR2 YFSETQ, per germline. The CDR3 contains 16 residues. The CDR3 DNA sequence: TGCGCCAGCAGCTTGGCCTTCGGGACGAAGGGGGAGACCCAGTACTTC. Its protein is CASSLAFGTKGETQYF.

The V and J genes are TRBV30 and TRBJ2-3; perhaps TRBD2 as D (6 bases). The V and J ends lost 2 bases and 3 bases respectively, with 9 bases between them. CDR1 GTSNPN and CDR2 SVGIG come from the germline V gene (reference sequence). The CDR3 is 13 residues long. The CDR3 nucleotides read TGTGCCTGGAGTTGGAGGGCAACAGATACGCAGTATTTT. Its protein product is CAWSWRATDTQYF.

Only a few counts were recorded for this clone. CDR3 nucleotide sequence: TGTGCCTGGAGTGGACGTTCCCTACCACGTTGGCGGAGACGGGAGACCCAGTACTTC. Translated, it gives CAWSGRSLPRWRRRETQYF. This chain joins TRBV30 and TRBJ2-5; D call uncertain. V lost 1 base and J 5 bases, leaving 29 bases between the germline ends. CDR3 length: 19 amino acids. The germline V gene encodes CDR1 GTSNPN and CDR2 SVGIG (reference sequence).

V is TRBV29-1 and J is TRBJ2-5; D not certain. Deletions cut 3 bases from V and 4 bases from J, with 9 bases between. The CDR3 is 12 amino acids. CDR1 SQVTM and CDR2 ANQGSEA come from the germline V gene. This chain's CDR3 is CSVDGGIETQYF. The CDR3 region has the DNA TGCAGCGTTGATGGTGGGATAGAGACCCAGTACTTC.

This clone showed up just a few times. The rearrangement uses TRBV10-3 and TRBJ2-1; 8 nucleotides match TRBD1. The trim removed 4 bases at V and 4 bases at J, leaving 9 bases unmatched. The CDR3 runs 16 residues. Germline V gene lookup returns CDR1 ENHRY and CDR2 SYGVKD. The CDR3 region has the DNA TGTGCCATCAGTGTTGCCGGGACAGGACTTTACAATGAGCAGTTCTTC. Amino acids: CAISVAGTGLYNEQFF.

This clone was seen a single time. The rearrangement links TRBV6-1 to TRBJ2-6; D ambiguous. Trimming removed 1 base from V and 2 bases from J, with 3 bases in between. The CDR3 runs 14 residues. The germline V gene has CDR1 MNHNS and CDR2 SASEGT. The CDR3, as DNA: TGTGCCAGCAGTGAAGGGGCTGGGGCCAACGTCCTGACTTTC. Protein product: CASSEGAGANVLTF.

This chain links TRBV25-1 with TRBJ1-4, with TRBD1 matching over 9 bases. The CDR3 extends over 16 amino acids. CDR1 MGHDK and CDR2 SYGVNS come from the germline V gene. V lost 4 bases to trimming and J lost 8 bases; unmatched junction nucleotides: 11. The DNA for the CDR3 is TGTGCCAGCAGTGTAACATCCGGGACAGGGTACGAAAAACTGTTTTTT. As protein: CASSVTSGTGYEKLFF.

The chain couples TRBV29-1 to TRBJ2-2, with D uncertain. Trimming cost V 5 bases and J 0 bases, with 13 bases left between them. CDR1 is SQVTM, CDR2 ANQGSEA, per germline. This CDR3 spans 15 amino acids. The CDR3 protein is CSVRSGVANTGELFF. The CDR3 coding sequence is TGCAGCGTTAGGAGTGGAGTCGCGAACACCGGGGAGCTGTTTTTT.

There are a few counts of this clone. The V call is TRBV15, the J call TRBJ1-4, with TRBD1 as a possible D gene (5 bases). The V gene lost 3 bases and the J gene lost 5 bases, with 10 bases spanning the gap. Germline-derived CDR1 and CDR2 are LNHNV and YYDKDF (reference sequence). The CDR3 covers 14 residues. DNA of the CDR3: TGTGCCACCAGCAGGGTACAGGAAAATGAAAAACTGTTTTTT. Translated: CATSRVQENEKLFF.

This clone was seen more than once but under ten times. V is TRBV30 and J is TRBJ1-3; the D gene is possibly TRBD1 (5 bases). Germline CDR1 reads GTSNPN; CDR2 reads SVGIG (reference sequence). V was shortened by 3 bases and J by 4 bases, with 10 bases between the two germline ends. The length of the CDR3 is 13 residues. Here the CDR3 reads CAWRAGSGNTIYF. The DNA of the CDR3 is TGTGCCTGGAGGGCAGGGAGCGGAAACACCATATATTTT.

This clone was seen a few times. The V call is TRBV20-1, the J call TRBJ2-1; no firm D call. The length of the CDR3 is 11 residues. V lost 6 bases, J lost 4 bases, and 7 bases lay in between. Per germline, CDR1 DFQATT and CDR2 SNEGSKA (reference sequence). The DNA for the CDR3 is TGCAGTGCGGGATTTTACAATGAGCAGTTCTTC. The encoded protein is CSAGFYNEQFF.

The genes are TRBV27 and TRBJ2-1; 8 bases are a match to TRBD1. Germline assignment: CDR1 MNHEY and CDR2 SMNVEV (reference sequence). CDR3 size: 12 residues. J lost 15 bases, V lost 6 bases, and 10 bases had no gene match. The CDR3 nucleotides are TGTGCCAGCAGCCAAACAGGGGGTAACCGGTTCTTC. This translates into CASSQTGGNRFF.

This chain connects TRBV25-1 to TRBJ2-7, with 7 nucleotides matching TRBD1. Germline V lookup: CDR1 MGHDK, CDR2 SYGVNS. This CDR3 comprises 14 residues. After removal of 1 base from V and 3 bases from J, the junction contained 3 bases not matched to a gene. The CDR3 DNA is TGTGCCAGCAGTGAATGGACAGGCCACTACGAGCAGTACTTC. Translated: CASSEWTGHYEQYF.

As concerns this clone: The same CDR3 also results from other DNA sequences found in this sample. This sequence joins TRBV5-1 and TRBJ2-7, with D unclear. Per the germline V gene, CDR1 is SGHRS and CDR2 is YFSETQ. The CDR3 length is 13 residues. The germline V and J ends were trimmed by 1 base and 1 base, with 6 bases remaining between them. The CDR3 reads CASSLTGSYEQYF. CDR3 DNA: TGCGCCAGCAGCTTGACCGGTTCCTACGAGCAGTACTTC.

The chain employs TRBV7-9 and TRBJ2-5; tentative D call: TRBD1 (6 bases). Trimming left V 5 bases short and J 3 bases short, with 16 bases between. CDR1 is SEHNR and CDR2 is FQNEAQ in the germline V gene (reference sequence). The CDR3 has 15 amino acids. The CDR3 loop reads CASSPAWTVKETQYF. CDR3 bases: TGTGCCAGCAGCCCAGCCTGGACAGTGAAAGAGACCCAGTACTTC.

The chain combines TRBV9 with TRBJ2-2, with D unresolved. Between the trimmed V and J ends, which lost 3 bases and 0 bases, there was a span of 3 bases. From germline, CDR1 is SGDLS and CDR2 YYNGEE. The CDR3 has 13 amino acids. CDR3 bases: TGTGCCAGCAGCGGAGCGAACACCGGGGAGCTGTTTTTT. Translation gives CASSGANTGELFF.

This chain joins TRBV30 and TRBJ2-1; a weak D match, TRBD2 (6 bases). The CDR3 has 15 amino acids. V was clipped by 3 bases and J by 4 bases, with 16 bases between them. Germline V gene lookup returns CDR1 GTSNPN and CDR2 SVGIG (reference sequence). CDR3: CAWSLSAGRYNEQFF. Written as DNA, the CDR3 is TGTGCCTGGAGCCTGTCGGCGGGACGGTACAATGAGCAGTTCTTC.

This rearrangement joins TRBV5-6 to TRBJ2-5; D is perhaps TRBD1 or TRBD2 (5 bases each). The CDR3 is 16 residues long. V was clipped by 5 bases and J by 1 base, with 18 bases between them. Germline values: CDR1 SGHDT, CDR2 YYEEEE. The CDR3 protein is CASSPRRDLSQETQYF. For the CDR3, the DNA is TGTGCCAGCAGTCCACGACGGGACCTCAGCCAAGAGACCCAGTACTTC.

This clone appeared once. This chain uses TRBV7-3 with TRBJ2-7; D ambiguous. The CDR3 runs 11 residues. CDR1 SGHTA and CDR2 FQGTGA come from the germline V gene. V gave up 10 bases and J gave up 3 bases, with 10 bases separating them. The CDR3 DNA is TGTGCCACCCGCTCCGGCTACGAGCAGTACTTC. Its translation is CATRSGYEQYF.

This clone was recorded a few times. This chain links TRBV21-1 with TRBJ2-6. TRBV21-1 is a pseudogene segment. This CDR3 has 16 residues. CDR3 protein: CASSPQESSGANVLTF. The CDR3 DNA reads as TGTGCCAGCAGCCCCCAGGAGAGTTCTGGGGCCAACGTCCTGACTTTC.

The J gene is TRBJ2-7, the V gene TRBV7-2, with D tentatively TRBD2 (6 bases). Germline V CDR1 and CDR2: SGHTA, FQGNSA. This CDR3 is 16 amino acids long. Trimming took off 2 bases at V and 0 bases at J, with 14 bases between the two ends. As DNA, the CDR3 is TGTGCCAGCAGCTTAATCCCAGCGGGTCTCTCCTACGAGCAGTACTTC. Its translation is CASSLIPAGLSYEQYF.

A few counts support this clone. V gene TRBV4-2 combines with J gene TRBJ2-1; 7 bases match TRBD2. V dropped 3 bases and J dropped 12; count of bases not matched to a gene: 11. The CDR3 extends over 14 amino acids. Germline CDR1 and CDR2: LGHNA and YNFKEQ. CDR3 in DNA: TGTGCCAGCAGCCAGTTCTCTAGCGGCCAGGGGCAGTTCTTC. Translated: CASSQFSSGQGQFF.